Following are 8 T cell receptor beta chains from one sample sequenced in a study of response to subunit inactivated influenza vaccine. TCRdb reanalysed the RT-PCR reads using MiXCR and keeps one entry per CDR3 protein. The table has 600,000 to 850,000 distinct CDR3 sequences, 14% seen once. The sample in question was PBMCs from blood, obtained less than 15 days before vaccination. These receptor sequences come from a man aged 50-59 years who received an inactivated influenza vaccine.

The CDR3 protein is CSARDEEYSNQPQHF. The CDR3, as DNA: TGCAGTGCTAGAGACGAGGAGTATAGCAATCAGCCCCAGCATTTT. The V call is TRBV20-1, the J call TRBJ1-5, with D unresolved. The CDR3 covers 15 residues. Germline V gene sequence: CDR1 DFQATT, CDR2 SNEGSKA (reference sequence). V was pared by 0 bases and J by 0 bases, with 9 bases between.

This rearrangement joins TRBV20-1 to TRBJ2-1; D remains unclear. CDR3 size: 11 residues. The V gene's germline CDR1 is DFQATT and CDR2 SNEGSKA (reference sequence). Deletions cut 7 bases from V and 8 bases from J, with 12 bases between. The CDR3, as DNA: TGCAGTGGGAGTACTTCCCATGAGCAGTTCTTC. Amino acids: CSGSTSHEQFF.

V usage is TRBV27 and J usage is TRBJ2-7; 7 nucleotides match TRBD2. The CDR3 spans 14 residues. The germline V gene encodes CDR1 MNHEY and CDR2 SMNVEV (reference sequence). V was clipped by 6 bases and J by 7 bases; unmatched bases: 12. CDR3 sequence (DNA): TGTGCCAGCAGCTTAGCCGGGGGGAAGGGGGAGCAGTACTTC. Its protein is CASSLAGGKGEQYF.

This clonotype was observed a handful of times. V is TRBV3-1 and J is TRBJ2-2; TRBD2 aligns across 10 bases. Germline V lookup: CDR1 LGHDT, CDR2 YNNKEL (reference sequence). Trimming at V came to 5 bases and at J to 3 bases, leaving 6 bases not matched to a gene. This CDR3 region has 16 residues. The CDR3 DNA is TGTGCCAGCAGCTCAGGGACTAGCGTCTACACCGGGGAGCTGTTTTTT. This sequence encodes CASSSGTSVYTGELFF. The complete variable domain, with remaining parts taken from reference TRBV3-1 and TRBJ2-2, reads DTAVSQTPKYLVTQMGNDKSIKCEQNLGHDTMYWYKQDSKKFLKIMFSYNNKELIINETVPNRFSPKSPDKAHLNLHINSLELGDSAVYFCASSSGTSVYTGELFFGEGSRLTVL.

This clonotype was counted a few times. The chain carries TRBV7-2 and TRBJ2-7; 7 bases are shared with TRBD1. The CDR3 is 14 amino acids. J gave up 3 bases and V 5 bases, and 7 bases lay outside the gene matches. Per germline, CDR1 SGHTA and CDR2 FQGNSA. CDR3 region: CASSLGQRGYEQYF. The CDR3 bases are TGTGCCAGCAGCCTGGGACAGCGCGGCTACGAGCAGTACTTC.

The chain combines TRBV5-1 with TRBJ1-6, with unresolved D. The germline V gene encodes CDR1 SGHRS and CDR2 YFSETQ. The CDR3 has 17 residues. V lost 2 bases and J 0 bases, leaving 12 bases between the germline ends. The CDR3 coding sequence is TGCGCCAGCAGCTTTTCCAGCGGTGACTCCTATAATTCACCCCTCCACTTT. As protein: CASSFSSGDSYNSPLHF.

Many counts were recorded for this clonotype. This chain joins TRBV6-2 or TRBV6-3 and TRBJ2-1, with 11 bases lining up with TRBD2. The CDR3 extends over 15 amino acids. Losses at the gene ends were 6 bases for V and 3 bases for J; bases not matched to a gene: 4. Germline assignment: CDR1 MNHEY and CDR2 SVGEGT. The DNA of the CDR3 is TGTGCCAGCAGCCGGGGACTAGCGGACTACAATGAGCAGTTCTTC. Encoded protein: CASSRGLADYNEQFF.

DNA for the CDR3: TGTGCCAGCAGCGTAGCTCCAGAGATGGATGGTGGAACCCAGTACTTC. Its protein product is CASSVAPEMDGGTQYF. V gene TRBV9 combines with J gene TRBJ2-5, with D uncertain. V lost 0 bases and J 8 bases, leaving 20 bases between the germline ends. The CDR3 contains 16 residues. Germline assignment: CDR1 SGDLS and CDR2 YYNGEE.